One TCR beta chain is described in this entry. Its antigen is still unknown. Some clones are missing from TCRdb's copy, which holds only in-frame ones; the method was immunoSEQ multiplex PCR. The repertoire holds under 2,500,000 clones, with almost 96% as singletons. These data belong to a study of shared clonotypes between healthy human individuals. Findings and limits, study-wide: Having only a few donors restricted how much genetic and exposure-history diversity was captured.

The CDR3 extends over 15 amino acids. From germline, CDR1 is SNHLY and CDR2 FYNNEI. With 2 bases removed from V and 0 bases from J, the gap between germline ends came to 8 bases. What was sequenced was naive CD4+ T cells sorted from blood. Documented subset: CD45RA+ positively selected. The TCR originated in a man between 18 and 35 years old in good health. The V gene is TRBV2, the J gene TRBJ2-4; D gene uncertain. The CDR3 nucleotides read TGTGCCAGCAGTGAATCCGGCTTAGCCAAAAACATTCAGTACTTC. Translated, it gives CASSESGLAKNIQYF.